Below are 28 T cell receptor beta chains sequenced from a single sample in a study of control samples from healthy donors and cancer patients. Clones were read by immunoSEQ multiplex PCR, and TCRdb kept only the in-frame ones, dropping some. Seen here are several thousand clones, roughly 77% observed once, and the top ten hold 9%. Sample: formalin-fixed, paraffin-embedded tissue. These receptors came from a female donor with melanoma.

In its sample, this clone was seen once. The V and J genes are TRBV12-3 or TRBV12-4 and TRBJ1-5; D remains unclear. The V and J ends lost 5 bases and 9 bases respectively, with 14 bases between them. The CDR3 totals 13 residues. CDR3 amino acids: CASSHGDRSPQHF. For the CDR3, the DNA is TGTGCCAGCAGTCACGGTGACCGTTCGCCCCAGCATTTT.

The V and J genes are TRBV20-1 and TRBJ2-2; D is unclear. Germline loops: CDR1 DFQATT, CDR2 SNEGSKA (reference sequence). CDR3 length: 14 residues. V was cut by 3 bases and J by 0 bases, with 8 bases left in between. CDR3 amino acids: CSASRLANTGELFF. In DNA, the CDR3 is TGCAGTGCTAGTCGCCTAGCGAACACCGGGGAGCTGTTTTTT.

This chain connects TRBV19 to TRBJ2-7; the D call may be TRBD1 or TRBD2 (5 bases each). CDR1 is LNHDA and CDR2 is SQIVND in the germline V gene (reference sequence). Trimming took 6 bases from V and 3 from J, leaving 21 bases between them. The CDR3 contains 16 residues. The CDR3 bases are TGTGCCAGTAGGCCTCATCGGGATGGGGGAAACTACGAGCAGTACTTC. It yields the protein CASRPHRDGGNYEQYF.

The chain couples TRBV7-2 to TRBJ2-1; D remains unclear. The CDR3 totals 14 residues. Trimming removed 1 base from V and 5 bases from J, with 9 bases in between. Germline CDR1 is SGHTA and CDR2 is FQGNSA. The CDR3 sequence: CASSLGALNNEQFF. Written as DNA, the CDR3 is TGTGCCAGCAGCTTAGGGGCTCTCAACAATGAGCAGTTCTTC.

The sample holds one count of this clone. This sequence joins TRBV6-4 and TRBJ1-2; 9 nucleotides agree with TRBD1. This CDR3 spans 14 amino acids. CDR1 is MRHNA, CDR2 SNTAGT, per germline. V lost 4 bases, J lost 7 bases, and 7 bases stayed unmatched. The CDR3 DNA sequence: TGTGCCAGCAGTGTAGAACAGGGGGCGAGTGGCTACACCTTC. This gives the protein CASSVEQGASGYTF.

V usage is TRBV6-6 and J usage is TRBJ2-3; 8 bases map to TRBD1. The CDR3 length is 15 residues. CDR1 is MNHNY, CDR2 SVGAGI, per germline (reference sequence). V was pared by 2 bases and J by 4 bases, with 5 bases of the junction left unmatched. The CDR3 is CASSYQGAGADTQYF. The CDR3, as DNA: TGTGCCAGCAGTTACCAGGGGGCTGGGGCAGATACGCAGTATTTT.

The chain couples TRBV28 to TRBJ2-1; 12 nucleotides line up with TRBD2. Germline V CDR1 and CDR2: MDHEN, SYDVKM. This CDR3 comprises 16 residues. J gave up 10 bases and V 5 bases, and 12 bases lay outside the gene matches. The DNA for the CDR3 is TGTGCCAGCAGTCGGTTACTAGCGGGAGGATTTGGGGAGCAGTTCTTC. It codes for CASSRLLAGGFGEQFF.

The chain recombines TRBV27 with TRBJ2-7; 10 bases are a match to TRBD1. There are 14 residues in the CDR3. Looked up from germline, CDR1 is MNHEY and CDR2 is SMNVEV (reference sequence). After removal of 6 bases from V and 4 bases from J, the junction contained 6 bases not matched to a gene. CDR3 sequence reads: CASSPTGQGYEQYF. The CDR3 DNA follows: TGTGCCAGCAGCCCGACGGGACAGGGGTACGAGCAGTACTTC.

The V gene is TRBV7-2, the J gene TRBJ2-7, with D possibly matching TRBD1 (6 bases). The CDR3 runs to 15 residues. Looked up from germline, CDR1 is SGHTA and CDR2 is FQGNSA. Trimming pared 2 bases from V and 3 bases from J, leaving 14 bases between. CDR3 sequence reads: CASSLSWGRSYEQYF. The CDR3, as DNA: TGTGCCAGCAGCTTATCTTGGGGGCGAAGCTACGAGCAGTACTTC.

This clone was counted a few times. The CDR3 sequence: CASSPRRRAGLYEQFF. The CDR3 bases are TGTGCCAGCAGTCCAAGGAGGAGGGCGGGTCTCTATGAGCAGTTCTTC. The chain joins TRBV28 to TRBJ2-1; a possible D gene is TRBD2 (6 bases). The CDR3 has 16 residues. V dropped 5 bases and J dropped 8 bases, with 22 bases sitting between them. Germline loops: CDR1 MDHEN, CDR2 SYDVKM.

In this sample, this clone turned up a few times. The chain employs TRBV19 and TRBJ2-3; 11 positions agree with TRBD2. The CDR3 extends over 15 amino acids. V dropped 6 bases and J dropped 6; count of bases not matched to a gene: 8. CDR1 is LNHDA, CDR2 SQIVND, per germline (reference sequence). The CDR3 DNA is TGTGCCAGTAGCTCACTAGCGGGAGTAGGTGATACGCAGTATTTT. Residues: CASSSLAGVGDTQYF.

In the case of this clone: The sample has other DNA sequences that encode this CDR3 too. V usage is TRBV3-1 (or the pseudogene TRBV3-2) and J usage is TRBJ1-1; D uncertain. Germline values: CDR1 LGHDT, CDR2 YNNKEL (reference sequence). The V and J ends lost 8 bases and 5 bases respectively, with 15 bases between them. This CDR3 comprises 13 residues. CDR3 nucleotide sequence: TGTGCCAGCGAGTCGTCAGCGCGTACTGAAGCTTTCTTT. The encoded protein is CASESSARTEAFF.

This chain links TRBV18 with TRBJ1-3; no reliable D call. The V gene lost 2 bases and the J gene lost 0 bases, with 17 bases spanning the gap. The CDR3 runs 18 residues. Per the germline V gene, CDR1 is KGHSH and CDR2 is LQKENI. The CDR3 bases are TGTGCCAGCTCACCATTTAAGGGTATGGAAGCCTCTGGAAACACCATATATTTT. Residues: CASSPFKGMEASGNTIYF.

This clone was found once. The chain joins TRBV2 to TRBJ2-3; D is unclear. The germline CDR1 and CDR2 sequences are SNHLY and FYNNEI. This CDR3 has 14 residues. Trimming shortened V by 2 bases and J by 0 bases, and 6 bases separated the two germline ends. CDR3 residues: CASSEPFSTDTQYF. DNA for the CDR3: TGTGCCAGCAGTGAACCTTTTAGCACAGATACGCAGTATTTT.

This clone was counted once. This chain links TRBV28 with TRBJ2-3; 11 bases line up with TRBD2. The CDR3 extends over 16 amino acids. The germline V gene encodes CDR1 MDHEN and CDR2 SYDVKM. Trimming removed 4 bases from V and 3 bases from J; junction bases left unmatched: 6. The CDR3 coding sequence is TGTGCCAGCAGTTACCTAGCGGGAGGAATAACAGATACGCAGTATTTT. Protein: CASSYLAGGITDTQYF. Drawing the rest from reference TRBV28 and TRBJ2-3, the complete variable domain is DVKVTQSSRYLVKRTGEKVFLECVQDMDHENMFWYRQDPGLGLRLIYFSYDVKMKEKGDIPEGYSVSREKKERFSLILESASTNQTSMYLCASSYLAGGITDTQYFGPGTRLTVL.

The rearrangement uses TRBV6-5 and TRBJ1-5; no clear D. Looked up from germline, CDR1 is MNHEY and CDR2 is SVGAGI. V was trimmed by 7 bases and J by 0 bases, leaving 7 bases between them. This CDR3 comprises 13 residues. The CDR3 bases are TGTGCCAGCACCCTTTATAGCAATCAGCCCCAGCATTTT. Encoded protein: CASTLYSNQPQHF.

The chain combines TRBV6-1 with TRBJ1-2; no clear D. Germline V gene lookup returns CDR1 MNHNS and CDR2 SASEGT. Between the trimmed V and J ends, which lost 1 base and 4 bases, there was a span of 7 bases. The CDR3 extends over 13 amino acids. The CDR3 DNA sequence: TGTGCCAGCAGTGAAGATAGAGCCTATGGCTACACCTTC. The encoded protein is CASSEDRAYGYTF.

In DNA, the CDR3 is TGTGCCAGCAGTTCAGGAGGTAGTCTGGGAGATACGCAGTATTTT. Translation gives CASSSGGSLGDTQYF. This chain connects TRBV28 to TRBJ2-3; TRBD2 might be the D (5 bases). V was trimmed by 4 bases and J by 5 bases, leaving 16 bases between them. The CDR3 has 15 residues. Germline values: CDR1 MDHEN, CDR2 SYDVKM.

This clone was detected a few times. This sample also contains other DNA sequences that code for the same CDR3. The chain carries TRBV6-5 and TRBJ2-1; D ambiguous. The V gene's germline CDR1 is MNHEY and CDR2 SVGAGI. The ends were cut back, 6 bases at V and 0 bases at J, with 12 bases in the middle. CDR3 size: 15 residues. The CDR3 loop is CASRPWTSSYNEQFF. DNA of the CDR3: TGTGCCAGCAGACCCTGGACGTCCTCCTACAATGAGCAGTTCTTC.

The chain has TRBV4-2 and TRBJ2-1, with 11 bases fitting TRBD2. The CDR3 has 15 residues. CDR1 LGHNA and CDR2 YNFKEQ come from the germline V gene. The V segment lost 6 bases and the J segment 0 bases; nucleotides outside the gene matches: 1. As DNA, the CDR3 is TGTGCCAGCAGAACTAGCGGGAGCTCCTACAATGAGCAGTTCTTC. As protein: CASRTSGSSYNEQFF.

This clone was counted between two and nine times. The gene calls are TRBV28 and TRBJ2-5; tentative D call: TRBD2 (7 bases). V lost 10 bases, J lost 5 bases, and 20 bases lay in between. The CDR3 consists of 14 residues. Germline CDR1 reads MDHEN; CDR2 reads SYDVKM. The CDR3 here is CATLGGGGHETQYF. The CDR3 nucleotides are TGTGCCACCCTCGGGGGAGGGGGGCACGAGACCCAGTACTTC.

This clone is large within its sample. This chain uses TRBV9 with TRBJ2-5; no firm D call. V lost 0 bases and J lost 5, with 11 bases in between. Germline V lookup: CDR1 SGDLS, CDR2 YYNGEE. The length of the CDR3 is 14 residues. CDR3 coding DNA: TGTGCCAGCAGCGTAGGACTGGGAAAGGAGACCCAGTACTTC. As protein: CASSVGLGKETQYF.

The chain recombines TRBV7-2 with TRBJ1-1; D is unclear. V was clipped by 1 base and J by 1 base, with 7 bases between them. CDR1 is SGHTA and CDR2 is FQGNSA in the germline V gene. This CDR3 spans 14 amino acids. The CDR3 is CASSLVTANTEAFF. The CDR3 DNA reads as TGTGCCAGCAGCTTAGTAACGGCGAACACTGAAGCTTTCTTT.

This clone occurred a few times. This chain links TRBV4-3 with TRBJ2-7, with D possibly matching TRBD2 (5 bases). Deletions cut 0 bases from V and 0 bases from J, with 9 bases between. CDR1 is LGHNA and CDR2 is YSLEER in the germline V gene. CDR3 length: 15 residues. As DNA, the CDR3 is TGCGCCAGCAGCCAAGATTCCGGGAACTCCTACGAGCAGTACTTC. As protein: CASSQDSGNSYEQYF.

Concerning this clone itself: This specimen includes other DNA sequences encoding the same CDR3. V and J are TRBV6-6 and TRBJ2-7, with 7 bases matching TRBD2. V lost 0 bases and J lost 3; bases outside the gene matches: 8. The length of the CDR3 is 16 residues. Germline loops: CDR1 MNHNY, CDR2 SVGAGI (reference sequence). The CDR3 coding sequence is TGTGCCAGCAGTTACTCGAGCGGGAACGGGATCTACGAGCAGTACTTC. This gives the protein CASSYSSGNGIYEQYF.

The V gene is TRBV6-5, the J gene TRBJ2-6; 7 bases are shared with TRBD1. The CDR3 has 15 residues. From germline, CDR1 is MNHEY and CDR2 SVGAGI. V shed 6 bases, J shed 2 bases, and the junction held 4 bases outside the gene matches. Written as DNA, the CDR3 is TGTGCCAGCAGCCGCGACAGGGCTGGGGCCAACGTCCTGACTTTC. It yields the protein CASSRDRAGANVLTF.

For the CDR3, the DNA is TGTGCCAGCAGTTACCGCAGGGGGCCGGTTTTTACGGGAGCACCTGGGGCCAACGTCCTGACTTTC. This sequence encodes CASSYRRGPVFTGAPGANVLTF. This chain uses TRBV28 with TRBJ2-6; the match to TRBD1 covers 8 bases. The germline CDR1 and CDR2 sequences are MDHEN and SYDVKM. With V trimmed by 4 bases and J by 2 bases, 22 bases remained unmatched. The CDR3 contains 22 residues.

V is TRBV6-5 and J is TRBJ1-1, with D possibly TRBD1 on 6 matching bases. The ends were cut back, 6 bases at V and 1 base at J, with 12 bases in the middle. Germline CDR1 MNHEY, CDR2 SVGAGI. This CDR3 has 14 amino acids. This CDR3 reads CASRRGGTNTEAFF. CDR3 in DNA: TGTGCCAGCAGAAGAGGGGGGACGAACACTGAAGCTTTCTTT.